The clone carrying this T cell receptor (beta chain) has just a few counts. CDR1 and CDR2 (germline): DFQATT, SNEGSKA (reference sequence). The CDR3 covers 16 residues. Next came a second PCR, run for about 6 to 12 cycles, which used a sample-barcoded 5' primer along with a J-beta primer mix. TCRdb reanalysed the 5' RACE reads using MiXCR and keeps one entry per CDR3 protein. The sample includes fewer than 800,000 distinct CDR3 sequences, around 48% of them seen just once. The sample originates from a study of blood T cells in healthy people across ages. The source is a woman in her sixties in good health. The source material was blood. The chain is built from TRBV20-1 and TRBJ2-7, with 10 bases that match TRBD2. Matching the DNA end better, TRBJ2-5 makes the J call doubtful. The CDR3 DNA is TGCAGTGCTGCCCGACAGAAGCGGGAGGGCCCGGGGACCCAGTACTTC. Translation gives CSAARQKREGPGTQYF.